One and the same sample provided the 28 T cell receptor beta chains below, sequenced in a study of cytomegalovirus exposure and HLA in healthy donors. It was with 60 Vbeta and 13 Jbeta primers that the PCR ran. Assay: immunoSEQ multiplex PCR; the TCRdb copy retains only in-frame clones and omits some. The sample has about 170,000 clones, 65% to 85% seen once. Sequenced sample: PBMCs. The receptors were sampled from a woman aged 45-65 years in good health and CMV-seropositive.

CDR3 DNA: TGTGCCAGCAGCAGGGCGGGAACAGATACGCAGTATTTT. Protein product: CASSRAGTDTQYF. The chain couples TRBV7-9 to TRBJ2-3; TRBD2 is a possible D gene (6 bases). Germline-derived CDR1 and CDR2 are SEHNR and FQNEAQ (reference sequence). CDR3 size: 13 residues. V lost 5 bases, J lost 3 bases, and 9 bases lay in between. Filled out from reference TRBV7-9 and TRBJ2-3, the complete variable domain reads DTGVSQNPRHKITKRGQNVTFRCDPISEHNRLYWYRQTLGQGPEFLTYFQNEAQLEKSRLLSDRFSAERPKGSFSTLEIQRTEQGDSAMYLCASSRAGTDTQYFGPGTRLTVL.

The chain is built from TRBV7-8 and TRBJ1-4, with TRBD1 matching over 10 bases. Germline CDR1 is SGHVS and CDR2 is FQNEAQ. Unmatched junction bases numbered 17, after V lost 5 bases and J lost 8 bases. This CDR3 has 18 amino acids. CDR3 coding DNA: TGTGCCAGCAGCGTCCGACAGGGGGCAATCCAGAGGGGAGAAAAACTGTTTTTT. Amino acid sequence: CASSVRQGAIQRGEKLFF.

The chain has TRBV4-3 and TRBJ2-1, with D perhaps TRBD1 (5 bases). This CDR3 spans 17 amino acids. The germline CDR1 and CDR2 sequences are LGHNA and YSLEER. V was clipped by 4 bases and J by 0 bases, with 16 bases between them. The CDR3 region is CASSRRQGEASYNEQFF. CDR3 DNA: TGCGCCAGCAGCCGCCGGCAGGGTGAGGCCTCCTACAATGAGCAGTTCTTC.

V usage is TRBV7-2 and J usage is TRBJ2-7; D remains unclear. CDR3 length: 14 amino acids. The germline V gene encodes CDR1 SGHTA and CDR2 FQGNSA. The V end lost 1 base, the J end lost 3 bases, and 10 bases lay between the germline ends. CDR3 bases: TGTGCCAGCAGCTTAGTTCTGATCAGCTACGAGCAGTACTTC. Translating it yields CASSLVLISYEQYF.

The chain uses TRBV9 and TRBJ2-2; TRBD2 might be the D (7 bases). The CDR3 runs 16 residues. Germline CDR1 SGDLS, CDR2 YYNGEE. V was clipped by 3 bases and J by 4 bases, with 16 bases between them. DNA of the CDR3: TGTGCCAGCAGCGGGCTACAGGGACTATCCACCGGGGAGCTGTTTTTT. This codes for CASSGLQGLSTGELFF.

This clone was picked up one time. The chain carries TRBV7-8 and TRBJ1-1; no firm D call. The V gene's germline CDR1 is SGHVS and CDR2 FQNEAQ. The V gene lost 6 bases and the J gene lost 1 base, with 9 bases spanning the gap. There are 13 residues in the CDR3. The CDR3: CASRRSENTEAFF. The CDR3 DNA follows: TGTGCCAGCAGGCGGTCAGAGAACACTGAAGCTTTCTTT.

CDR3 sequence (DNA): TGCGCCAGCAGCCCCAATATTGGGGGGGGGAACACCGGGGAGCTGTTTTTT. It is translated as CASSPNIGGGNTGELFF. The chain combines TRBV4-3 with TRBJ2-2, with 7 bases that match TRBD2. The junction had 9 bases not matched to a gene; V was cut back by 4 bases and J by 1 base. The CDR3 length is 17 residues. Germline V gives CDR1 LGHNA, CDR2 YSLEER.

This clone has just a few counts. The chain couples TRBV6-4 to TRBJ2-1, with a tentative D call TRBD2 (7 bases). Germline V gene lookup returns CDR1 MRHNA and CDR2 SNTAGT. The CDR3 totals 15 residues. V lost 4 bases to trimming and J lost 7 bases, with 17 bases between them. CDR3 bases: TGTGCCAGCAGTGGCGAGGGGGGGTTCGGGAATGAGCAGTTCTTC. It codes for CASSGEGGFGNEQFF.

The chain recombines TRBV9 with TRBJ1-2; possible D gene TRBD1, 5 bases. The CDR3 consists of 12 residues. Per the germline V gene, CDR1 is SGDLS and CDR2 is YYNGEE. Trimming shortened V by 4 bases and J by 8 bases, and 12 bases separated the two germline ends. CDR3 region: CASSPRVYGYTF. The CDR3 nucleotides read TGTGCCAGCAGCCCCAGGGTCTACGGCTACACCTTC.

The CDR3 is CASMRGGNEQFF. CDR3 in DNA: TGTGCCAGCATGAGAGGTGGCAATGAGCAGTTCTTC. The chain combines TRBV27 with TRBJ2-1, with no clear D. CDR3 length: 12 amino acids. Germline values: CDR1 MNHEY, CDR2 SMNVEV (reference sequence). V was trimmed by 7 bases and J by 6 bases, leaving 10 bases between them.

The rearrangement links TRBV7-2 to TRBJ2-7; 11 bases fit TRBD2. Germline lookup yields CDR1 SGHTA and CDR2 FQGNSA. J gave up 3 bases and V 5 bases, and 6 bases lay outside the gene matches. CDR3 length: 15 amino acids. The CDR3 nucleotides are TGTGCCAGCAGCCACGCGGGACTAGCGGACTACGAGCAGTACTTC. As protein: CASSHAGLADYEQYF.

This clone occurred a few times. The DNA of the CDR3 is TGTGCCAGCAGTCGTGGACAGGGCAATCAGCCCCAGCATTTT. Encoded protein: CASSRGQGNQPQHF. The chain recombines TRBV28 with TRBJ1-5; 7 nucleotides agree with TRBD1. V lost 5 bases to trimming and J lost 2 bases; unmatched junction nucleotides: 3. The CDR3 contains 14 residues. The germline gives CDR1 MDHEN, CDR2 SYDVKM.

This clone has a single count. The rearrangement uses TRBV15 and TRBJ2-5; possible D gene TRBD2, 5 bases. The DNA end is more similar to TRBJ2-7, so the J call may be wrong. CDR3 length: 15 residues. The germline CDR1 and CDR2 sequences are LNHNV and YYDKDF (reference sequence). The DNA of the CDR3 is TGTGCCACCAGCAGAGTTTACGGGGATCCCTACGAGCAGTACTTC. Amino acids: CATSRVYGDPYEQYF.

V is TRBV2 and J is TRBJ1-2, with a possible D match to TRBD1 (5 bases). The CDR3 loop spans 15 amino acids. Trimming stripped 2 bases from V and 4 bases from J, with 14 bases between. The germline gives CDR1 SNHLY, CDR2 FYNNEI. The CDR3 reads CASSERVGRAYGYTF. DNA of the CDR3: TGTGCCAGCAGTGAAAGGGTCGGCAGGGCCTATGGCTACACCTTC.

V gene TRBV5-1 combines with J gene TRBJ2-1; TRBD1 aligns across 7 bases. Germline CDR1 and CDR2: SGHRS and YFSETQ. The V and J ends lost 0 bases and 7 bases, in that order; junction bases with no gene match: 4. There are 14 residues in the CDR3. Here the CDR3 DNA reads TGCGCCAGCAGCTTGGGTCAGGGGGTTAATGAGCAGTTCTTC. This translates into CASSLGQGVNEQFF.

CDR3 nucleotides: TGCAGCGCATCCGGGGACAATGAGCAGTTCTTC. Translating gives CSASGDNEQFF. The chain employs TRBV20-1 and TRBJ2-1; a weak D match, TRBD2 (5 bases). The CDR3 loop spans 11 amino acids. CDR1 and CDR2 (germline): DFQATT, SNEGSKA (reference sequence).

This clone was observed a handful of times. This chain uses TRBV9 with TRBJ1-1, with 9 bases identical to TRBD1. J gave up 10 bases and V 2 bases, and 9 bases lay outside the gene matches. The CDR3 sequence is 14 residues long. From germline, CDR1 is SGDLS and CDR2 YYNGEE. The CDR3 loop is CASSVRDREGPAFF. The CDR3 DNA sequence: TGTGCCAGCAGCGTGCGGGACAGGGAGGGACCAGCTTTCTTT.

V usage is TRBV19 and J usage is TRBJ2-7; the match to TRBD2 covers 8 bases. V lost 10 bases, J lost 2 bases, and 10 bases stayed unmatched. This CDR3 is built from 14 residues. The germline V gene encodes CDR1 LNHDA and CDR2 SQIVND (reference sequence). In DNA, the CDR3 is TGTGCCATACGGGGGGGGACAACTACCTACGAGCAGTACTTC. It is translated as CAIRGGTTTYEQYF.

The gene calls are TRBV13 and TRBJ2-1, with D maybe TRBD2 (5 bases). There are 15 residues in the CDR3. Per the germline V gene, CDR1 is PRHDT and CDR2 is FYEKMQ (reference sequence). V dropped 5 bases and J dropped 10 bases, with 21 bases sitting between them. CDR3 in amino acids: CASSERGQPLGEQFF. CDR3 sequence (DNA): TGTGCCAGCAGCGAACGCGGGCAGCCCTTGGGGGAGCAGTTCTTC.

Points on this clone: Other DNA sequences within the sample encode an identical CDR3. The rearrangement links TRBV6-5 to TRBJ1-4, with 8 positions matching TRBD1. V shed 6 bases and J 0 bases; nucleotides not matched to a gene: 3. The length of the CDR3 is 15 residues. Germline CDR1 MNHEY, CDR2 SVGAGI. The CDR3 protein is CASSAGGATNEKLFF. The CDR3 DNA sequence: TGTGCCAGCAGCGCAGGGGGCGCAACTAATGAAAAACTGTTTTTT.

In this sample, this clone is medium-sized (0.01 to 0.1%). V is TRBV6-1 and J is TRBJ2-1; D not certain. The V and J ends lost 6 bases and 5 bases respectively, with 17 bases between them. CDR3 length: 15 amino acids. Germline-derived CDR1 and CDR2 are MNHNS and SASEGT. DNA of the CDR3: TGTGCCAGCAGGTCTGGCGGATCAAGGAACAATGAGCAGTTCTTC. Its translation: CASRSGGSRNNEQFF.

The V and J genes are TRBV18 and TRBJ2-1; TRBD2 matches at 7 bases. In germline, CDR1 is KGHSH, CDR2 LQKENI. V was pared by 6 bases and J by 6 bases, with 17 bases of the junction left unmatched. This CDR3 has 17 residues. The CDR3 region has the DNA TGTGCCAGCTCCCTCGGGGGAGGGCCACTCCAAGCCAATGAGCAGTTCTTC. Translation: CASSLGGGPLQANEQFF.

The chain carries TRBV5-1 and TRBJ2-7; TRBD1 might be the D (6 bases). This CDR3 has 12 residues. The germline CDR1 and CDR2 sequences are SGHRS and YFSETQ. V lost 4 bases and J lost 11, with 16 bases in between. The CDR3 DNA follows: TGCGCCAGCAGCCCGGACAGCCATCCTGAGTACTTC. Translated, it gives CASSPDSHPEYF.

The chain has TRBV4-3 and TRBJ2-3, with a tentative D call TRBD2 (5 bases). V lost 4 bases and J 2 bases, leaving 13 bases between the germline ends. The length of the CDR3 is 15 residues. From germline, CDR1 is LGHNA and CDR2 YSLEER. The CDR3 nucleotides read TGCGCCAGCAGCCTGCGAGCGGTACTCACAGATACGCAGTATTTT. Protein: CASSLRAVLTDTQYF.

V gene TRBV10-3 combines with J gene TRBJ2-7; TRBD1 aligns across 9 bases. Germline CDR1 ENHRY, CDR2 SYGVKD. The length of the CDR3 is 16 residues. V trimming: 0 bases; J trimming: 4 bases; junction bases outside the gene matches: 7. CDR3 nucleotide sequence: TGTGCCATCAGTGAGTCTGGGGACAGGGAATCGTACGAGCAGTACTTC. It codes for CAISESGDRESYEQYF.

The rearrangement joins TRBV11-2 to TRBJ2-1; 7 bases are a match to TRBD2. Germline V gene data show CDR1 as SGHAT and CDR2 as FQNNGV. The CDR3 spans 19 residues. Germline trimming cut 5 bases from V and 2 bases from J; bases unmatched to any gene: 18. The DNA of the CDR3 is TGTGCCAGCAGCCCCCGTCGACTAGCCGCAGGAGGCCCCTACAATGAGCAGTTCTTC. Translating gives CASSPRRLAAGGPYNEQFF.

The gene calls are TRBV6-1 and TRBJ1-2; possible D gene TRBD1, 6 bases. CDR3 size: 14 residues. In germline, CDR1 is MNHNS, CDR2 SASEGT. Trimming took 2 bases from V and 7 from J, leaving 14 bases between them. CDR3 residues: CASSERGRGGGYTF. The CDR3, as DNA: TGTGCCAGCAGTGAACGCGGGCGAGGGGGTGGCTACACCTTC.

The chain has TRBV18 and TRBJ2-7; weak D call: TRBD1 (6 bases). Germline values: CDR1 KGHSH, CDR2 LQKENI. The V gene lost 5 bases and the J gene lost 5 bases, with 10 bases spanning the gap. The CDR3 loop spans 12 amino acids. CDR3 loop: CASSSDRNEQYF. CDR3 bases: TGTGCCAGCTCATCGGACAGAAACGAGCAGTACTTC.